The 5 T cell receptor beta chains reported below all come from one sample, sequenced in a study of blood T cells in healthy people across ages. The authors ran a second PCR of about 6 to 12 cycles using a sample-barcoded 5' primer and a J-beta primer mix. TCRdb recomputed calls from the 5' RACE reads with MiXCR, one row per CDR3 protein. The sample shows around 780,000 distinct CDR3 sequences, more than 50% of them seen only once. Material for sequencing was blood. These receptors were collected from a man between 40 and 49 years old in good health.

Here the CDR3 DNA reads TGTGCTAGTGGGCAGACAGGGTCTTCTGGAAACACCATATATTTT. Its protein product is CASGQTGSSGNTIYF. This chain uses TRBV12-5 with TRBJ1-3, with 7 bases matching TRBD1. Trimming cost V 6 bases and J 1 base; bases outside gene matches: 6. Germline values: CDR1 LGHNT, CDR2 FRNRAP. The CDR3 is made up of 15 amino acids.

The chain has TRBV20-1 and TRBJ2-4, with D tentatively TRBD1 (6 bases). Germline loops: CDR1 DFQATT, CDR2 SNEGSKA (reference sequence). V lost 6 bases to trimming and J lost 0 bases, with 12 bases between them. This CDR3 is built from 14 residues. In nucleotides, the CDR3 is TGCAGTGCGCAACAGGGCACAGCCAAAAACATTCAGTACTTC. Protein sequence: CSAQQGTAKNIQYF.

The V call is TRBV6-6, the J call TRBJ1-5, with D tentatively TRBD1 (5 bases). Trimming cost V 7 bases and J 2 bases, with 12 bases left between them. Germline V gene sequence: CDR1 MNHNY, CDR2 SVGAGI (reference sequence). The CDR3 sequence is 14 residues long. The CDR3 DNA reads TGTGCCAGCAATATAGGGGAGGGCAATCAGCCCCAGCATTTT. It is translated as CASNIGEGNQPQHF.

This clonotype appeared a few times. The CDR3, as DNA: TGTGCCAGCAGCCCTTGGCAGTTACAAGAGACCCAGTACTTC. Residues: CASSPWQLQETQYF. V gene TRBV9 combines with J gene TRBJ2-5; D is undetermined. V lost 4 bases to trimming and J lost 2 bases, with 12 bases between them. The CDR3 loop spans 14 amino acids. CDR1 is SGDLS and CDR2 is YYNGEE in the germline V gene.

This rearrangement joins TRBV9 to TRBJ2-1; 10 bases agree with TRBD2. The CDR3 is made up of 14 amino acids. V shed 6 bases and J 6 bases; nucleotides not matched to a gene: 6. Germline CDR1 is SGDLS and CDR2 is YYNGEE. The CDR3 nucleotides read TGTGCCAGCACGCAGCGGGGGGGGCCCAATGAGCAGTTCTTC. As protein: CASTQRGGPNEQFF.